This entry lists 10 T cell receptor beta chains sequenced from one sample in a study of long-term antiretroviral therapy in people with HIV (dated 2022 in TCRdb). Sequencing of the TRB variable region was done with the immunoSEQ hsTCRB v3.0 assay at survey level resolution. TCRdb stores this immuneACCESS table with in-frame sequences only. Part of the clones is absent; in the studies checked, under half of the shortfall reflects unresolved V genes, and no reason is known for the rest. This sample comprises approximately 33,000 clones, roughly 80% of them detected only once. Jointly, the top ten make up 7.9% of the sample. The specimen was unsorted PBMCs, collected 0.4 years before starting antiretroviral therapy. The receptors come from a man between 18 and 35 years old with HIV.

The chain joins TRBV11-3 to TRBJ2-1; TRBD2 matches at 13 bases. The CDR3 is made up of 16 amino acids. V lost 4 bases, J lost 7 bases, and 7 bases stayed unmatched. The germline V gene has CDR1 SGHNT and CDR2 YENEEA. CDR3 loop: CASSSPLAGGPNEQFF. CDR3 nucleotide sequence: TGTGCCAGCAGCTCACCACTAGCGGGAGGGCCGAATGAGCAGTTCTTC.

V is TRBV9 and J is TRBJ1-1; 7 bases map to TRBD1. This CDR3 has 16 amino acids. Trimming at V came to 0 bases and at J to 0 bases, leaving 5 bases not matched to a gene. Germline V gene sequence: CDR1 SGDLS, CDR2 YYNGEE. The CDR3 protein is CASSVEETGVNTEAFF. The CDR3 DNA reads as TGTGCCAGCAGCGTAGAGGAAACAGGGGTGAACACTGAAGCTTTCTTT.

The rearrangement uses TRBV4-3 and TRBJ1-3; 7 positions agree with TRBD1. The V gene end was trimmed by 3 bases and the J gene end by 2 bases; junction bases not matched to a gene: 10. The CDR3 extends over 17 amino acids. The germline V gene encodes CDR1 LGHNA and CDR2 YSLEER. Here the CDR3 reads CASSQEPTGVTGNTIYF. The CDR3 DNA reads TGCGCCAGCAGCCAGGAACCTACAGGGGTAACTGGAAACACCATATATTTT.

Concerning this clone: The junction shows a germline mismatch at one end, possibly a read error. The V and J genes are TRBV7-2 and TRBJ2-7; D perhaps matches TRBD2 (6 bases). CDR1 and CDR2 (germline): SGHTA, FQGNSA. CDR3 length: 12 residues. The CDR3, as DNA: TGTGCCAGCAGCACGGAGGGTAGTACTTTCTTCTTC. Encoded protein: CASSTEGSTFFF. Combining the CDR3 with reference TRBV7-2 and TRBJ2-7 gives the whole variable domain GAGVSQSPSNKVTEKGKDVELRCDPISGHTALYWYRQSLGQGLEFLIYFQGNSAPDKSGLPSDRFSAERTGGSVSTLTIQRTQQEDSAVYLCASSTEGSTFFFGPGTRLTVT.

The chain employs TRBV7-2 and TRBJ2-7; TRBD2 agrees at 8 bases. Trimming cost V 1 base and J 5 bases; bases outside gene matches: 1. This CDR3 region has 13 residues. CDR1 is SGHTA, CDR2 FQGNSA, per germline. CDR3 nucleotide sequence: TGTGCCAGCAGCTTAGTGCGGGGGGACGAGCAGTACTTC. It yields the protein CASSLVRGDEQYF.

This clone was observed a few times. The chain uses TRBV11-2 and TRBJ2-7; 9 bases line up with TRBD2. V shed 4 bases, J shed 5 bases, and the junction held 3 bases outside the gene matches. The CDR3 runs 13 residues. Germline lookup yields CDR1 SGHAT and CDR2 FQNNGV. The DNA for the CDR3 is TGTGCCAGCAGCTGGACTAGCGATAACGAGCAGTACTTC. Amino acids: CASSWTSDNEQYF.

This clone came up once. The chain links TRBV30 to TRBJ1-2; a weak D match, TRBD1 (5 bases). The CDR3 runs to 16 residues. V lost 3 bases and J lost 3, with 20 bases in between. CDR1 and CDR2 (germline): GTSNPN, SVGIG (reference sequence). The CDR3 sequence is CAWSPTGAASYYGYTF. The CDR3 DNA reads as TGTGCCTGGAGCCCTACCGGGGCCGCGTCCTACTATGGCTACACCTTC.

The chain links TRBV19 to TRBJ2-3; D is unresolved. V lost 1 base and J 5 bases, leaving 4 bases between the germline ends. The germline V gene has CDR1 LNHDA and CDR2 SQIVND (reference sequence). This CDR3 comprises 12 residues. CDR3 amino acids: CASSIGGDTQYF. The CDR3 nucleotides read TGTGCCAGTAGTATAGGAGGAGATACGCAGTATTTT.

CDR3 region: CASSFRAGGRNTEAFF. CDR3 nucleotides: TGTGCCAGTAGTTTTCGGGCAGGGGGTAGGAACACTGAAGCTTTCTTT. The chain joins TRBV19 to TRBJ1-1; TRBD1 aligns across 7 bases. The trim removed 5 bases at V and 1 base at J, leaving 10 bases unmatched. The CDR3 has 16 residues. Germline V gene lookup returns CDR1 LNHDA and CDR2 SQIVND (reference sequence).

This clone was observed a few times. This chain links TRBV6-1 with TRBJ1-2; no clear D gene. Trimming pared 4 bases from V and 5 bases from J, leaving 5 bases between. The germline V gene has CDR1 MNHNS and CDR2 SASEGT. The CDR3 is made up of 11 amino acids. Here the CDR3 DNA reads TGTGCCAGCAGTGCGCAGTATGGCTACACCTTC. This encodes CASSAQYGYTF.